The TCR beta chain described here comes from a study of OX40 agonist ivuxolimab in advanced cancers. Looking at the study overall: Subjects had a mean age of around 60 years, with a range of 23 to 79; roughly 83% were male. Of the patients, three showed partial responses, one with hepatocellular carcinoma and two with cutaneous melanoma. General study results and limits: The study found that CD8+ T cells averaged more expanded clones than CD4+.

Sequenced by immunoSEQ multiplex PCR; TCRdb stores in-frame clones only, minus some. The data contain 65,000 to 70,000 clones, roughly 80% of them singletons. CDR1 is WSHSY and CDR2 is SAAADI in the germline V gene. The CDR3 extends over 12 amino acids. Between the trimmed V and J ends, which lost 5 bases and 5 bases, there was a span of 7 bases. Points on this clone: The antigen is not known.

The starting material was CD4+ or CD8+ T cells sorted from blood, obtained in a trial of the OX40 agonist ivuxolimab. The receptor was derived from an adult with an advanced solid tumor such as melanoma, head and neck, liver or kidney cancer. The chain couples TRBV10-2 to TRBJ1-5, with D uncertain. The CDR3 DNA sequence: TGCGCCAGCAGTCTAAGGGATCAGCCCCAGCATTTT. Translation: CASSLRDQPQHF.